Listed below are T cell receptor beta chains from one sample, sequenced in a study of PD-1 blockade in classical Hodgkin lymphoma. Sequencing used immunoSEQ multiplex PCR; TCRdb keeps in-frame clones, though not all of them. The table includes 35,000 or so clones, 69% detected once. Sequences were derived from peripheral blood mononuclear cells (PBMCs), sampled before the second cycle of nivolumab. The receptor set was obtained from a human donor with classical Hodgkin lymphoma. Both conserved end residues are part of each CDR3. D genes are given only for firm matches. A clone size is listed for some rows: how often the clone was seen (once, few, many), or a class if it is expanded.

v_gene: TRBV6-1
abundance: -
j_gene: TRBJ1-2
d_gene: TRBD1
len: 13
CDR3nt: TGTGCCAGCAGCCAGGGGGGCTTCTATGGCTACACCTTC
CDR3aa: CASSQGGFYGYTF

v_gene: TRBV10-1
abundance: -
j_gene: TRBJ2-7
d_gene: TRBD2
len: 15
CDR3nt: TGCGCCAGCAGTGCTTCTAGCGGTAAAACCTACGAGCAGTACTTC
CDR3aa: CASSASSGKTYEQYF

v_gene: TRBV2
abundance: once
j_gene: TRBJ2-2
d_gene: TRBD1
len: 15
CDR3nt: TGTGCCAGCAAGTGGGGACAGGGGGCATCCGGGGAGCTGTTTTTT
CDR3aa: CASKWGQGASGELFF

v_gene: TRBV2
abundance: once
j_gene: TRBJ2-2
d_gene: TRBD1
len: 14
CDR3nt: TGTGCCAGCACCGGGACAGGGAGAGCCGGGGAGCTGTTTTTT
CDR3aa: CASTGTGRAGELFF

v_gene: TRBV19
abundance: once
j_gene: TRBJ1-1
d_gene: -
len: 12
CDR3nt: TGTGCCAGTAGTATTGAGAACACTGAAGCTTTCTTT
CDR3aa: CASSIENTEAFF

v_gene: TRBV14
abundance: few
j_gene: TRBJ2-6
d_gene: -
len: 14
CDR3nt: TGTGCCAGCAGCCCCACTCTCGGGGCCAACGTCCTGACTTTC
CDR3aa: CASSPTLGANVLTF

v_gene: TRBV28
abundance: -
j_gene: TRBJ1-3
d_gene: -
len: 14
CDR3nt: TGTGCCACCAAAGAGGGTTCCTCTGGAAACACCATATATTTT
CDR3aa: CATKEGSSGNTIYF

v_gene: TRBV30
abundance: -
j_gene: TRBJ1-3
d_gene: TRBD1
len: 15
CDR3nt: TGTGCCTGGAGACTTCGGACAGGGTATGGAAACACCATATATTTT
CDR3aa: CAWRLRTGYGNTIYF

v_gene: TRBV10-1
abundance: few
j_gene: TRBJ1-6
d_gene: -
len: 13
CDR3nt: TGCGCCAGCATACCGGGATTTCGGTCACCCCTCCACTTT
CDR3aa: CASIPGFRSPLHF

v_gene: TRBV5-1
abundance: few
j_gene: TRBJ1-1
d_gene: -
len: 13
CDR3nt: TGCGCCAGCAGCCCCGACATGGGGGAGAGAGCTTTCTTT
CDR3aa: CASSPDMGERAFF